A selection of T cell receptor beta chains follows, all from one sample in a study of blood T cells in healthy people across ages. MiXCR, run by TCRdb on the 5' RACE reads, gives a single entry per CDR3 protein. The sample has roughly 1.6 million distinct CDR3 sequences, almost 35% seen once. The specimen was blood. Every receptor here comes from a woman in her twenties or thirties in good health. Each CDR3 is given with its conserved first and last residue. A D gene is named only where the DNA matches it firmly. Where a row states a size, it is once, few, many or the class of an expanded clone; other rows omit it.

V gene	J gene	clone size	D gene	CDR3 DNA	CDR3 protein
TRBV20-1	TRBJ2-3	.	.	TGCAGTGCTAGACCCCCGGGGAATACGCAGTATTTT	CSARPPGNTQYF
TRBV27	TRBJ2-5	many	.	TGTGCCAGCAGTTTAATGGCCCAAGAGACCCAGTACTTC	CASSLMAQETQYF
TRBV6-2/TRBV6-3	TRBJ2-3	many	TRBD2	TGTGCCAGCAGCGGACTAGCGGCTAGCACAGATACGCAGTATTTT	CASSGLAASTDTQYF
TRBV7-6	TRBJ2-1	.	.	TGTGCCAGCAGCTTAGGGGTAGACCCCTACAATGAGCAGTTCTTC	CASSLGVDPYNEQFF
TRBV10-3	TRBJ2-1	once	TRBD2	TGTCCCATCAGTGAGCTAGCGGGCTCCTACAATGAGCAGTTCTTC	CPISELAGSYNEQFF
TRBV30	TRBJ2-7	.	.	TGTGCCTCTCAGTTCACCTACGAGCAGTACTTC	CASQFTYEQYF
TRBV20-1	TRBJ1-2	.	.	TGCAGTGCTAGATCCTTATTAGAGGGCTACACCTTC	CSARSLLEGYTF
TRBV20-1	TRBJ2-2	.	TRBD2	TGCAGTGCTAGAGACCCGGGACTAGCTGAATACACCGGGGAGCTGTTTTTT	CSARDPGLAEYTGELFF
TRBV5-1	TRBJ2-5	few	.	TGCGCCAGCAGCTTGGGAAAGGGCAGAGAGACCCAGTACTTC	CASSLGKGRETQYF
TRBV12-3/TRBV12-4	TRBJ1-1	.	.	TGTGCCAGCAGTTTAGAGGGGACCACTGAAGCTTTCTTT	CASSLEGTTEAFF
TRBV20-1	TRBJ1-2	few	.	TGCAGTGCTGGGACACCAGGATATGGCTACACCTTC	CSAGTPGYGYTF
TRBV20-1	TRBJ2-3	many	TRBD2	TGCAGTGCTAGGCCCACTAGCGGGAGGGCCCCAGATACGCAGTATTTT	CSARPTSGRAPDTQYF
TRBV4-1	TRBJ1-5	.	.	TGCGCCAGCAGCCGAGCAGGGTTGAAAGATCAGCCCCAGCATTTT	CASSRAGLKDQPQHF
TRBV27	TRBJ1-2	.	TRBD1	TGTGCCAGCAGCTCCAGCCCGGACAGGGTGGGCGCCTATGGCTACACCTTC	CASSSSPDRVGAYGYTF
TRBV12-3/TRBV12-4	TRBJ2-5	many	TRBD2	TGTGCCAGCAGGACTAGCGGGAGTCTTTTTGAGACCCAGTACTTC	CASRTSGSLFETQYF
TRBV2	TRBJ2-1	few	TRBD2	TGTGCCAGCAGTGAACGAAAACTAGCGGGCAATGAGCAGTTCTTC	CASSERKLAGNEQFF
TRBV20-1	TRBJ2-3	.	.	TGCAGTGCCACTCTAGCCGGAGATACGCAGTATTTT	CSATLAGDTQYF
TRBV16	TRBJ2-5	.	.	TGTGCCAGCGATTCACCTGACGGATACAATGAGCAGTACTTC	CASDSPDGYNEQYF
TRBV12-3/TRBV12-4	TRBJ1-2	few	TRBD1	TGTGCCAGCAGCATGAAACAGGGGGCGCGGGGCTACACCTTC	CASSMKQGARGYTF
TRBV12-3/TRBV12-4	TRBJ2-3	.	.	TGTGCCAGCAGGACTATGACCTCGACAGATACGCAGTATTTT	CASRTMTSTDTQYF
TRBV28	TRBJ2-7	few	TRBD2	TGTGCCAGCAGTTTATTTGGGGAGGGCTCCTACGAGCAGTACTTC	CASSLFGEGSYEQYF
TRBV25-1	TRBJ2-7	.	TRBD2	TGTGCCAGCAGGGGAGAGGATAGCGGGAGTTACGAGCAGTACTTC	CASRGEDSGSYEQYF
TRBV29-1	TRBJ2-7	many	.	TGCAGCGTTTGGGGGGGACACTCCTACGAGCAGTACTTC	CSVWGGHSYEQYF
TRBV3-1	TRBJ2-1	few	.	TGTGCCAGCAGCCAGACGCGAAGCTCATACAATGAGCAGTTCTTC	CASSQTRSSYNEQFF
TRBV7-9	TRBJ2-1	.	TRBD2	TGTGCCAGCAGCGGAAGTAGCGGGGTCAACGGGGAGCAGTTCTTC	CASSGSSGVNGEQFF
TRBV7-3	TRBJ2-5	many	TRBD2	TGTGCCAGCAGCGCCCGTTCCGGGGGGTCAGGGGAGACCCAGTACTTC	CASSARSGGSGETQYF
TRBV20-1	TRBJ2-1	.	TRBD1	TGCAGTGCTAGAGAACAGGGGGCATACAATGAGCAGTTCTTC	CSAREQGAYNEQFF
TRBV29-1	TRBJ1-4	.	.	TGCAGCGCCGATCAGGGTCGGGGTGAAAAACTGTTTTTT	CSADQGRGEKLFF
TRBV10-3	TRBJ1-5	few	.	TGTGCCATCAGGGAGGCAGGGGATACTCAGCCCCAGCATTTT	CAIREAGDTQPQHF
TRBV30	TRBJ1-2	few	.	TGTGCCTGGAGCGCCCAAAGTTCCGGGGGCTACACCTTC	CAWSAQSSGGYTF
TRBV9	TRBJ2-7	.	TRBD2	TGTGCCAGCAGCGTATATGGACTAGCGGGAAACGAGCAGTACTTC	CASSVYGLAGNEQYF
TRBV5-1	TRBJ2-2	few	.	TGCGCCAGCACCAACAGGGACACCGGGGAGCTGTTTTTT	CASTNRDTGELFF
TRBV20-1	TRBJ2-7	.	.	TGCAGTGTAGTCGGGAACCACGAGCAGTACTTC	CSVVGNHEQYF
TRBV6-1	TRBJ2-1	.	.	TGTGCCAGCAGTATAGGACATGGGTTTTTACAGTTCTTC	CASSIGHGFLQFF
TRBV20-1	TRBJ2-5	.	TRBD2	TGCAGTACTAGCCGCGGGAGTATGGAGACCCAGTACTTC	CSTSRGSMETQYF
TRBV7-8	TRBJ2-1	few	TRBD2	TGTGCCAGCAGCTCACGGACTAGCGGGAAGGGTGAGCAGTTCTTC	CASSSRTSGKGEQFF
TRBV5-1	TRBJ1-2	.	TRBD1	TGCGCCAGCAGGCCCTCGGGGACAGACAATGGCTACACCTTC	CASRPSGTDNGYTF
TRBV29-1	TRBJ1-1	few	.	TGCAGCGCTTCCTCGGGGTGGACTGAAGCTTTCTTT	CSASSGWTEAFF
TRBV10-1	TRBJ2-3	.	TRBD2	TGCGCCAGCAAGGGAGGGCCATCAGATACGCAGTATTTT	CASKGGPSDTQYF
TRBV14	TRBJ2-1	few	TRBD1	TGTGCCAGCAGCCAAGAGGGCGCCGGGACAGGGGGCGTTGAGCAGTTCTTC	CASSQEGAGTGGVEQFF
TRBV6-6	TRBJ1-1	many	.	TGTGCCAGCAGTGGTGATTCCATGAACACTGAAGCTTTCTTT	CASSGDSMNTEAFF